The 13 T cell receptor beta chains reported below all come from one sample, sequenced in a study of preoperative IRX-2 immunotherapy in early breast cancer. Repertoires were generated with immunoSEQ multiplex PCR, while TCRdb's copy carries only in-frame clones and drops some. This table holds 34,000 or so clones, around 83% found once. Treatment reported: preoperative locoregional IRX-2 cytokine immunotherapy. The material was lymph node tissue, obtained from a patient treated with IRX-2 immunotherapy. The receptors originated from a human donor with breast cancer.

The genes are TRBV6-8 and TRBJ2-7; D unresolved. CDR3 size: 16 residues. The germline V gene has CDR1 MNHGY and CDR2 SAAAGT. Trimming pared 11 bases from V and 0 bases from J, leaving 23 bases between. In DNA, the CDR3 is TGTGCCGCGCAAGGGCAGGATCACCAAGACTCCTACGAGCAGTACTTC. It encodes CAAQGQDHQDSYEQYF.

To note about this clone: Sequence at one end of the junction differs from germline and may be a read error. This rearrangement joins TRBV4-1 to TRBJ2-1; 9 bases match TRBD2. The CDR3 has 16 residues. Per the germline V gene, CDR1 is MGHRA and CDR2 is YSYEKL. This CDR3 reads CTSSRKIDSGSGEQFF. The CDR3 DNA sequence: TGCACCAGCAGCCGAAAGATTGATAGCGGGAGTGGGGAGCAGTTCTTC.

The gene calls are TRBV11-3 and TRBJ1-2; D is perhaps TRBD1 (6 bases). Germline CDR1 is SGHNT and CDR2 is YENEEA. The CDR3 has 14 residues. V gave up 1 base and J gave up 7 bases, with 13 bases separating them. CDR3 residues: CASSLVGRGFGYTF. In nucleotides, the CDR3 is TGTGCCAGCAGCTTAGTCGGCAGGGGTTTTGGCTACACCTTC.

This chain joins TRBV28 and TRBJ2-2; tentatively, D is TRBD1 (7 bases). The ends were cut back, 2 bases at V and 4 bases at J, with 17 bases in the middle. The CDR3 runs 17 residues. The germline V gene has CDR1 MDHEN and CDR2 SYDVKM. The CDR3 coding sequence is TGTGCCAGCAGTTTACCCCACGGGCGGGACAGCACCGGGGAGCTGTTTTTT. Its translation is CASSLPHGRDSTGELFF. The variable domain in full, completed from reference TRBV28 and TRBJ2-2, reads DVKVTQSSRYLVKRTGEKVFLECVQDMDHENMFWYRQDPGLGLRLIYFSYDVKMKEKGDIPEGYSVSREKKERFSLILESASTNQTSMYLCASSLPHGRDSTGELFFGEGSRLTVL.

The CDR3 here is CASSPDQSPGELFF. The CDR3 DNA follows: TGTGCCAGCTCACCGGATCAGTCGCCCGGGGAGCTGTTTTTT. The chain recombines TRBV18 with TRBJ2-2; no clear D. The CDR3 length is 14 residues. In germline, CDR1 is KGHSH, CDR2 LQKENI. The V end was cut by 3 bases, the J end by 6 bases, with 11 bases between.

CDR3 sequence reads: CAIRTGGSYEQYF. CDR3 bases: TGTGCCATCAGGACAGGGGGGTCCTACGAGCAGTACTTC. V usage is TRBV6-8 and J usage is TRBJ2-7, with TRBD1 identical over 10 bases. The length of the CDR3 is 13 residues. Germline CDR1 reads MNHGY; CDR2 reads SAAAGT. The ends lost 10 bases at V and 1 base at J; junction bases unmatched: 4.

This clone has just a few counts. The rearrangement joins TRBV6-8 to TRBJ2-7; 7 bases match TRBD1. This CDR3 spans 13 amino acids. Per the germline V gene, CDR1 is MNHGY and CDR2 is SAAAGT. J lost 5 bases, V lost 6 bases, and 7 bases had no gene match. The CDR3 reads CASRKGTAHEQYF. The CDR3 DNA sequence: TGTGCCAGCAGAAAGGGGACAGCCCACGAGCAGTACTTC.

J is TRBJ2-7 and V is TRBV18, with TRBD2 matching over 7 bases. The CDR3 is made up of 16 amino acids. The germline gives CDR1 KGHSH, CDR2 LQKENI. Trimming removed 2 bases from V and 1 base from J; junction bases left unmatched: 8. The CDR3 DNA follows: TGTGCCAGCTCACCATCTGCGCTAGCGGAGTCCTACGAGCAGTACTTC. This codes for CASSPSALAESYEQYF.

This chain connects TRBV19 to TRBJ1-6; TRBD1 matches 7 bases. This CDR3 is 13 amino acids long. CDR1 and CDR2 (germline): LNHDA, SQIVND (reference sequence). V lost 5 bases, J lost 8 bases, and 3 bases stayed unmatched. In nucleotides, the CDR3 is TGTGCCAGTAGTCTCGACAGGGATTCACCCCTCCACTTT. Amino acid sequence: CASSLDRDSPLHF.

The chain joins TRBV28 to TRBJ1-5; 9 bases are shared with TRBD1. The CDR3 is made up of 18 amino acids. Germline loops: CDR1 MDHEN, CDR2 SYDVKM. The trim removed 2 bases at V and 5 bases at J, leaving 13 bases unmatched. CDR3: CASSLISQGAFRDQPQHF. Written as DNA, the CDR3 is TGTGCCAGCAGTTTAATATCACAGGGGGCATTTAGGGATCAGCCCCAGCATTTT.

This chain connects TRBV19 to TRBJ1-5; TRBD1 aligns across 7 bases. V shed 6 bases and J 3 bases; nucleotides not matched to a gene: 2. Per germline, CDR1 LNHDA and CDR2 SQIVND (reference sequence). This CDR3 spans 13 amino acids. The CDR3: CASRGQFNQPQHF. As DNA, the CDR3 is TGTGCCAGTAGGGGACAGTTCAATCAGCCCCAGCATTTT.

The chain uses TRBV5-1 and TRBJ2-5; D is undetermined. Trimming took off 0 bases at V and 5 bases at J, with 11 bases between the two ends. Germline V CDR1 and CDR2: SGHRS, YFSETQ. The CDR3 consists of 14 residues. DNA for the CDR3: TGCGCCAGCAGCTTGGCCGGGCTCGGGGAGACCCAGTACTTC. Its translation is CASSLAGLGETQYF. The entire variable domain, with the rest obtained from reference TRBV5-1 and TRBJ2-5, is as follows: KAGVTQTPRYLIKTRGQQVTLSCSPISGHRSVSWYQQTPGQGLQFLFEYFSETQRNKGNFPGRFSGRQFSNSRSEMNVSTLELGDSALYLCASSLAGLGETQYFGPGTRLLVL.

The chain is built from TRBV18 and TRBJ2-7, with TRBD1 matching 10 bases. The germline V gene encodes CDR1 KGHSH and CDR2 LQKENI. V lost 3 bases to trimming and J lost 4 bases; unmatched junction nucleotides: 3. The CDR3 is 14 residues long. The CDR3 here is CASSPDRGWYEQYF. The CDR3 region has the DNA TGTGCCAGCTCACCGGACAGGGGGTGGTACGAGCAGTACTTC. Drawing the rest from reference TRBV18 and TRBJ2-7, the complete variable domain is NAGVMQNPRHLVRRRGQEARLRCSPMKGHSHVYWYRQLPEEGLKFMVYLQKENIIDESGMPKERFSAEFPKEGPSILRIQQVVRGDSAAYFCASSPDRGWYEQYFGPGTRLTVT.